This T cell receptor (beta chain) was found in a study of cytomegalovirus exposure and HLA in healthy donors. The PCR made use of 60 Vbeta and 13 Jbeta primers. Libraries were prepared by immunoSEQ multiplex PCR; TCRdb keeps only in-frame clonotypes and omits some of them. The specimen's table records some 110,000 clones. Notes on the study in general: Accurate predictions that matched the HLA-A and HLA-B alleles of most subjects were reportedly made from TCR beta sequences. Later on, an analysis found that several of the most significant clusters appeared to be linked to common viral pathogens, which included parvovirus B19. TCR beta V- and J-gene trimming, according to a later analysis, was linked to a missense DCLRE1C variant.

To note about this clone: The target antigen is unknown.

The length of the CDR3 is 15 residues. Looked up from germline, CDR1 is ENHRY and CDR2 is SYGVKD. Trimming shortened V by 3 bases and J by 1 base, and 13 bases separated the two germline ends. This TCR was recovered from a man aged 25 to 40 in good health and CMV-seronegative. V and J are TRBV10-3 and TRBJ2-7; D may be TRBD1 (6 bases). Sequencing was carried out using PBMCs. The CDR3 is CAISDFRDTSYEQYF. CDR3 in DNA: TGTGCCATCAGTGATTTCCGGGACACGTCCTACGAGCAGTACTTC.